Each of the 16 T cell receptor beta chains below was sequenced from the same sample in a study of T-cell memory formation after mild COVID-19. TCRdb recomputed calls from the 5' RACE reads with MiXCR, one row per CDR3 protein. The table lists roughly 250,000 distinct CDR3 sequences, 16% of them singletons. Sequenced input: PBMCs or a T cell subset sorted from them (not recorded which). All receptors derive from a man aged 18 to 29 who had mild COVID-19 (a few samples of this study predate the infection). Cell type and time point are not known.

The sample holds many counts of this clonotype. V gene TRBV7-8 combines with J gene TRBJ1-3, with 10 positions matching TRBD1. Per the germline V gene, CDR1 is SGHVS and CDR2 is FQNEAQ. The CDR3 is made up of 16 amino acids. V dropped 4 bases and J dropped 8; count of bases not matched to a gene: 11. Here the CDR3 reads CASSSLGTGVRDTIYF. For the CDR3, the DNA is TGTGCCAGCAGCTCTCTCGGGACAGGGGTGCGAGACACCATATATTTT.

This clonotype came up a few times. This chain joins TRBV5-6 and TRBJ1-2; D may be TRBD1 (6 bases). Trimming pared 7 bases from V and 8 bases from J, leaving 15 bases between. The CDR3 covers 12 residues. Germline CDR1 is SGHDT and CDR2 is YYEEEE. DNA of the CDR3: TGTGCCAGCGACCTCAGGGGACGCGGCTACACCTTC. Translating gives CASDLRGRGYTF.

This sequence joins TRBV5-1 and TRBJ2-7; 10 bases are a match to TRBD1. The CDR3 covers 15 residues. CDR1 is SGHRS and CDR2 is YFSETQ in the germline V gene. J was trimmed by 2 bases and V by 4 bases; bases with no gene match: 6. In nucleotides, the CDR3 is TGCGCCAGCAGCCCCGGGACAGGGGTCCCCTACGAGCAGTACTTC. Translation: CASSPGTGVPYEQYF.

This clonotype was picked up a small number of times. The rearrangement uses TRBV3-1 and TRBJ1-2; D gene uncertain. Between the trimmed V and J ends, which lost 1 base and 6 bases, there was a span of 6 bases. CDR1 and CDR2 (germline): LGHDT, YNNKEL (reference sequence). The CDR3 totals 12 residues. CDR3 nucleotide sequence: TGTGCCAGCAGCCAAGTCGTCGATGGCTACACCTTC. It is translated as CASSQVVDGYTF.

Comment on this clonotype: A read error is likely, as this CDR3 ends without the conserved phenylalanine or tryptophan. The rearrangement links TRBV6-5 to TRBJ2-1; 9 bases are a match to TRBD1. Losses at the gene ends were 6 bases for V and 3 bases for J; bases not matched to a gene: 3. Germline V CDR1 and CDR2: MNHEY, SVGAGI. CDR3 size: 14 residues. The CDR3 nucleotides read TGTGCCAGCAGCAGACAGGGGGGCTACAATGAGCAGTTCCTC. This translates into CASSRQGGYNEQFL.

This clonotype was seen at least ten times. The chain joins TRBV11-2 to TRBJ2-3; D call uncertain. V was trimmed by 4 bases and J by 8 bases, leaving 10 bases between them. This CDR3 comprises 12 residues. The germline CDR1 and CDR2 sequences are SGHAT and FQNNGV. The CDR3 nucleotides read TGTGCCAGCAGCTCAGAATGGATTACGCAGTATTTT. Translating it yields CASSSEWITQYF.

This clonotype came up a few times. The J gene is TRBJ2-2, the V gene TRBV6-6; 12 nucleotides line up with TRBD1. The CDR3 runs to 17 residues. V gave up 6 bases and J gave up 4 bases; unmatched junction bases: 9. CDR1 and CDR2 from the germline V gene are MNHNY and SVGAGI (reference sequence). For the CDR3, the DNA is TGTGCCAGCAGCACGGGGACAGGGGGCGCGGTCACCGGGGAGCTGTTTTTT. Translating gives CASSTGTGGAVTGELFF.

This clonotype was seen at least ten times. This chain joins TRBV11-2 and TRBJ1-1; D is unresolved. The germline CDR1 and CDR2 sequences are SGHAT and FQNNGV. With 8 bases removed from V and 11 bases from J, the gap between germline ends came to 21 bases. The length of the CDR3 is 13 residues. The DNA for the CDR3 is TGTGCCAGCGGCATTCAGGAGGCTTTAGGGGCTTTCTTT. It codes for CASGIQEALGAFF.

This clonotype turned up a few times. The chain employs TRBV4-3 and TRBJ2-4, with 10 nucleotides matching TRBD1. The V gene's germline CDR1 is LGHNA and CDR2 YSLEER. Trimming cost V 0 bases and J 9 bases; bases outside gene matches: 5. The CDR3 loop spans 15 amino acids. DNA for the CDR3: TGCGCCAGCAGCCAAGAGTGGGGACAGGGGCGCATTCAGTACTTC. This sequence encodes CASSQEWGQGRIQYF.

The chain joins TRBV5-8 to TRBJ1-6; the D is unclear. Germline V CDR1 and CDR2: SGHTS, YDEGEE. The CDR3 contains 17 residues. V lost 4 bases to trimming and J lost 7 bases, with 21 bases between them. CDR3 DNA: TGTGCCAGCAGCGTAGGTGGCGTGGGCGATGGGAATTCACCCCTCCACTTT. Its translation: CASSVGGVGDGNSPLHF. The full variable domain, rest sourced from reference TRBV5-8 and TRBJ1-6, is EAGVTQSPTHLIKTRGQQATLRCSPISGHTSVYWYQQALGLGLQFLLWYDEGEERNRGNFPPRFSGRQFPNYSSELNVNALELEDSALYLCASSVGGVGDGNSPLHFGNGTRLTVT.

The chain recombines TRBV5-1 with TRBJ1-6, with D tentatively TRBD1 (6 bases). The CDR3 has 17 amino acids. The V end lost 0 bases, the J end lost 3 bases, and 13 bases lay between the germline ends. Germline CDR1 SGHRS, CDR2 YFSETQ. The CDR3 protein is CASSLEGGGHYNSPLHF. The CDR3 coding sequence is TGCGCCAGCAGCTTGGAGGGGGGCGGCCACTATAATTCACCCCTCCACTTT.

CDR3 residues: CASSLGPGRDAFF. As DNA, the CDR3 is TGTGCCAGCAGTTTAGGACCTGGCAGGGACGCTTTCTTT. The chain links TRBV12-3 or TRBV12-4 to TRBJ1-1; D is perhaps TRBD1 (5 bases). The CDR3 loop spans 13 amino acids. V was clipped by 1 base and J by 11 bases, with 14 bases between them.

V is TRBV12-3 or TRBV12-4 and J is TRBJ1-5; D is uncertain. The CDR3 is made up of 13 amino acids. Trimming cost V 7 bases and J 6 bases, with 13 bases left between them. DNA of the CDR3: TGTGCCAGCATGTCGGTAGGAGGTCAGCCCCAGCATTTT. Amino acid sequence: CASMSVGGQPQHF.

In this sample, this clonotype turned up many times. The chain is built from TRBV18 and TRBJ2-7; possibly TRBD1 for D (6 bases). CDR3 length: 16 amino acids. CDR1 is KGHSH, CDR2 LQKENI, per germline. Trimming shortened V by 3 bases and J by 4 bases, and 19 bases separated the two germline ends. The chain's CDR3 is CASSPAGAGVLYEQYF. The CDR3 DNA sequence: TGTGCCAGCTCACCGGCTGGGGCAGGGGTGTTGTACGAGCAGTACTTC.

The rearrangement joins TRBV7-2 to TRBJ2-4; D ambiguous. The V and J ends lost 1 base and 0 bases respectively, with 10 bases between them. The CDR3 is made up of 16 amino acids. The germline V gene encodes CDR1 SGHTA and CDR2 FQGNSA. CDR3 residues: CASSLVAGVAKNIQYF. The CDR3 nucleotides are TGTGCCAGCAGCTTAGTTGCAGGAGTAGCCAAAAACATTCAGTACTTC.

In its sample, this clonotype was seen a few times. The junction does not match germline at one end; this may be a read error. The CDR3 DNA follows: TGTGCTAGCAGCTTTTCTTTAGGGGAGACCCAGTACTTC. Translation gives CASSFSLGETQYF. The V call is TRBV7-7, the J call TRBJ2-5; D not certain. The V gene's germline CDR1 is SSHAT and CDR2 FNYEAQ (reference sequence). This CDR3 has 13 residues.